This TCR beta chain originates from a study of human thymus T cells. Method: immunoSEQ multiplex PCR; TCRdb's copy keeps in-frame clones and lacks some. The table records about 120,000 clones, around 94% of them present only once. Corrective cardiac operations yielded the resected thymus tissue. Study outcomes and limitations: As related research reported, thymic repertoires overlapped highly among unrelated individuals.

Comments on this clone: Antigen: not known.

This CDR3 is built from 11 residues. The V end was cut by 6 bases, the J end by 5 bases, with 7 bases between. CDR1 is MNHEY and CDR2 is SVGAGI in the germline V gene. The receptor comes from a boy in the first two years of life with a congenital heart defect but otherwise immunologically healthy. The sample comprised thymus tissue. This chain uses TRBV6-5 with TRBJ2-5; D not certain. The CDR3 here is CASRVRETQYF. Here the CDR3 DNA reads TGTGCCAGCAGGGTTCGGGAGACCCAGTACTTC.